One sample yielded the 30 T cell receptor beta chains listed below, sequenced in a study of blood T cell repertoires in COVID-19. Profiled with immunoSEQ multiplex PCR; TCRdb holds only in-frame clones, not every one. The sample lists approximately 32,000 clones, approximately 90% occurring once. The sequencing input was peripheral blood. Receptors originate from a man aged 60 to 75 with acute or convalescent COVID-19.

The chain joins TRBV29-1 to TRBJ1-1; 10 nucleotides agree with TRBD1. The CDR3 has 18 amino acids. Germline V gene lookup returns CDR1 SQVTM and CDR2 ANQGSEA. Unmatched junction bases numbered 17, after V lost 7 bases and J lost 0 bases. The CDR3 here is CSAVYPGQGLCLNTEAFF. The CDR3 DNA is TGCAGCGCTGTATACCCGGGACAGGGGCTTTGTCTGAACACTGAAGCTTTCTTT.

The chain links TRBV5-1 to TRBJ1-1; D unclear. V lost 4 bases to trimming and J lost 0 bases, with 10 bases between them. The CDR3 length is 14 residues. CDR1 and CDR2 (germline): SGHRS, YFSETQ. This CDR3 reads CASSPTTMNTEAFF. The CDR3 DNA is TGCGCCAGCAGCCCCACTACGATGAACACTGAAGCTTTCTTT.

The chain employs TRBV4-3 and TRBJ2-2; 11 bases line up with TRBD1. The CDR3 sequence is 16 residues long. The germline V gene has CDR1 LGHNA and CDR2 YSLEER. V was pared by 2 bases and J by 5 bases, with 4 bases of the junction left unmatched. DNA for the CDR3: TGCGCCAGCAGCCAAAGGGACAGGGGGATAACCGGGGAGCTGTTTTTT. Protein product: CASSQRDRGITGELFF.

This chain links TRBV2 with TRBJ1-5; possible D gene TRBD1, 6 bases. The germline V gene encodes CDR1 SNHLY and CDR2 FYNNEI. V lost 5 bases and J lost 7, with 15 bases in between. CDR3 size: 14 residues. CDR3 nucleotides: TGTGCCAGCAGTTCCCCAGGGGAGTGGCAGCCCCAGCATTTT. Its translation is CASSSPGEWQPQHF.

This clone was picked up a small number of times. The chain joins TRBV3-1 (or the pseudogene TRBV3-2) to TRBJ1-1; 8 nucleotides agree with TRBD1. There are 15 residues in the CDR3. CDR1 is LGHDT and CDR2 is YNNKEL in the germline V gene (reference sequence). Trimming cost V 5 bases and J 6 bases; bases outside gene matches: 11. In nucleotides, the CDR3 is TGTGCCAGCAGCTATGGACAGGGAGTCGGAGCTGAAGCTTTCTTT. Its protein product is CASSYGQGVGAEAFF.

The chain links TRBV4-3 to TRBJ2-3; weak D call: TRBD2 (7 bases). The germline CDR1 and CDR2 sequences are LGHNA and YSLEER. V lost 0 bases to trimming and J lost 6 bases, with 19 bases between them. The CDR3 totals 17 residues. The chain's CDR3 is CASSQERTAGLGDTQYF. The CDR3 DNA is TGCGCCAGCAGCCAAGAGAGGACAGCGGGATTAGGTGATACGCAGTATTTT.

The rearrangement links TRBV6-1 to TRBJ1-2; TRBD1 agrees at 8 bases. Germline V gives CDR1 MNHNS, CDR2 SASEGT. The CDR3 spans 16 residues. J was trimmed by 1 base and V by 3 bases; bases with no gene match: 7. CDR3 region: CASSDPTTGVNYGYTF. Here the CDR3 DNA reads TGTGCCAGCAGTGATCCAACGACAGGGGTTAACTATGGCTACACCTTC.

This sequence joins TRBV19 and TRBJ2-7; 14 nucleotides agree with TRBD2. J gave up 6 bases and V 5 bases, and 9 bases lay outside the gene matches. The CDR3 loop spans 16 amino acids. Germline assignment: CDR1 LNHDA and CDR2 SQIVND (reference sequence). The CDR3 coding sequence is TGTGCCAGTAGTCACTCCCCGACTAGCGGGAGGGCCGAGCAGTACTTC. Amino acids: CASSHSPTSGRAEQYF.

The chain carries TRBV3-1 (or the pseudogene TRBV3-2) and TRBJ2-3; D is uncertain. Trimming left V 3 bases short and J 4 bases short, with 11 bases between. The CDR3 runs 14 residues. Germline values: CDR1 LGHDT, CDR2 YNNKEL (reference sequence). CDR3 amino acids: CASSQSYLADTQYF. The DNA for the CDR3 is TGTGCCAGCAGCCAGAGCTACCTGGCAGATACGCAGTATTTT.

In its sample, this clone was seen a few times. The rearrangement joins TRBV9 to TRBJ2-3; tentative D call: TRBD2 (5 bases). V was pared by 2 bases and J by 0 bases, with 10 bases between. Per the germline V gene, CDR1 is SGDLS and CDR2 is YYNGEE. This CDR3 is 15 amino acids long. CDR3 in amino acids: CASSVGGSSTDTQYF. As DNA, the CDR3 is TGTGCCAGCAGCGTCGGAGGATCTAGCACAGATACGCAGTATTTT. The full variable domain, rest sourced from reference TRBV9 and TRBJ2-3, is DSGVTQTPKHLITATGQRVTLRCSPRSGDLSVYWYQQSLDQGLQFLIQYYNGEERAKGNILERFSAQQFPDLHSELNLSSLELGDSALYFCASSVGGSSTDTQYFGPGTRLTVL.

V gene TRBV11-2 combines with J gene TRBJ1-1; D unclear. The germline V and J ends were trimmed by 5 bases and 7 bases, with 8 bases remaining between them. Germline lookup yields CDR1 SGHAT and CDR2 FQNNGV. The CDR3 runs 11 residues. The CDR3 protein is CASSRVFEAFF. For the CDR3, the DNA is TGTGCCAGCAGCCGAGTTTTTGAAGCTTTCTTT.

The J gene is TRBJ1-2, the V gene TRBV6-1, with TRBD1 as a possible D gene (5 bases). Trimming shortened V by 1 base and J by 12 bases, and 15 bases separated the two germline ends. CDR1 MNHNS and CDR2 SASEGT come from the germline V gene. The CDR3 sequence is 13 residues long. The CDR3 loop is CASSEGRVGGDTF. DNA of the CDR3: TGTGCCAGCAGTGAAGGACGCGTGGGGGGTGACACCTTC.

The chain joins TRBV19 to TRBJ2-7, with TRBD1 as a possible D gene (6 bases). The CDR3 spans 12 residues. V was pared by 1 base and J by 8 bases, with 9 bases between. The germline CDR1 and CDR2 sequences are LNHDA and SQIVND (reference sequence). The CDR3 DNA sequence: TGTGCCAGTAGTATAGGCCAGGGGAAGCAGTACTTC. Translated, it gives CASSIGQGKQYF.

CDR3 amino acids: CASSLASGMATQYF. CDR3 coding DNA: TGTGCCAGCAGCTTGGCTAGCGGGATGGCGACCCAGTACTTC. The genes are TRBV5-4 and TRBJ2-5; 9 bases agree with TRBD2. Losses at the gene ends were 0 bases for V and 7 bases for J; bases not matched to a gene: 4. The CDR3 consists of 14 residues. CDR1 is SGHNT, CDR2 YYREEE, per germline (reference sequence). Supplemented by reference TRBV5-4 and TRBJ2-5, the full variable domain reads ETGVTQSPTHLIKTRGQQVTLRCSSQSGHNTVSWYQQALGQGPQFIFQYYREEENGRGNFPPRFSGLQFPNYSSELNVNALELDDSALYLCASSLASGMATQYFGPGTRLLVL.

The genes are TRBV6-6 and TRBJ2-7; 8 bases fit TRBD1. Germline V CDR1 and CDR2: MNHNY, SVGAGI (reference sequence). The ends lost 2 bases at V and 5 bases at J; junction bases unmatched: 8. The CDR3 is 15 residues long. This CDR3 is CASSYLGQGQDEQYF. The CDR3 DNA is TGTGCCAGCAGTTACCTTGGACAGGGCCAGGACGAGCAGTACTTC.

The V and J genes are TRBV19 and TRBJ1-5, with TRBD1 matching over 9 bases. This CDR3 region has 13 residues. After removal of 7 bases from V and 7 bases from J, the junction contained 5 bases not matched to a gene. Germline V lookup: CDR1 LNHDA, CDR2 SQIVND (reference sequence). The CDR3 bases are TGTGCCAGTATGGACAGGGGAGAACAGCCCCAGCATTTT. Encoded protein: CASMDRGEQPQHF.

The rearrangement links TRBV6-2 or TRBV6-3 to TRBJ2-3; 12 nucleotides match TRBD2. Germline CDR1 MNHEY, CDR2 SVGEGT. This CDR3 has 20 amino acids. V lost 2 bases, J lost 5 bases, and 17 bases stayed unmatched. In nucleotides, the CDR3 is TGTGCCAGCAGTTACGTTCGGACTAGCGGGACGGCGGCACACAGAGATACGCAGTATTTT. It yields the protein CASSYVRTSGTAAHRDTQYF.

This chain uses TRBV2 with TRBJ2-1, with 7 bases that match TRBD2. With V trimmed by 6 bases and J by 3 bases, 8 bases remained unmatched. Germline values: CDR1 SNHLY, CDR2 FYNNEI. The CDR3 is 15 residues long. In nucleotides, the CDR3 is TGTGCCAGCAGATTGGAGGCTAGCGGCTACAATGAGCAGTTCTTC. Translating gives CASRLEASGYNEQFF.

V is TRBV18 and J is TRBJ2-7, with 7 bases aligning to TRBD1. The V gene's germline CDR1 is KGHSH and CDR2 LQKENI. This CDR3 is built from 14 residues. J was trimmed by 2 bases and V by 2 bases; bases with no gene match: 3. The CDR3 sequence is CASSPWDSTYEQYF. The CDR3 DNA reads TGTGCCAGCTCACCATGGGACAGCACCTACGAGCAGTACTTC.

The gene calls are TRBV28 and TRBJ1-2; 7 bases are a match to TRBD1. The V gene's germline CDR1 is MDHEN and CDR2 SYDVKM. The junction had 7 bases not matched to a gene; V was cut back by 1 base and J by 14 bases. The CDR3 has 12 residues. The CDR3 DNA follows: TGTGCCAGCAGTTTATCAGACAGGGAGTATACCTTC. It translates to CASSLSDREYTF.

Remarks on this clone: One junction end does not reproduce the germline sequence, and a read error may be involved. V usage is TRBV9 and J usage is TRBJ2-2; D is perhaps TRBD2 (6 bases). Per germline, CDR1 SGDLS and CDR2 YYNGEE. The length of the CDR3 is 13 residues. CDR3 DNA: TGCGCCGTCGGGCGGGGAGACGACGGGGAGCTGTTTTTT. Translation gives CAVGRGDDGELFF.

The chain links TRBV2 to TRBJ1-5; TRBD1 matches 10 bases. The V gene end was trimmed by 7 bases and the J gene end by 4 bases; junction bases not matched to a gene: 7. The CDR3 is 15 residues long. The V gene's germline CDR1 is SNHLY and CDR2 FYNNEI. The CDR3 loop reads CASTRDRGANQPQHF. In DNA, the CDR3 is TGTGCCAGCACCCGGGACAGGGGAGCGAATCAGCCCCAGCATTTT.

The J gene is TRBJ1-4, the V gene TRBV3-1 (or the pseudogene TRBV3-2), with no clear D. The CDR3 consists of 15 residues. Trimming took off 0 bases at V and 7 bases at J, with 12 bases between the two ends. The germline V gene has CDR1 LGHDT and CDR2 YNNKEL (reference sequence). CDR3 DNA: TGTGCCAGCAGCCAAGATTGGGCAGCGGGTGAAAAACTGTTTTTT. As protein: CASSQDWAAGEKLFF.

The chain is built from TRBV5-5 and TRBJ2-2, with D perhaps TRBD2 (5 bases). Germline-derived CDR1 and CDR2 are SGHKS and YYEKEE (reference sequence). Trimming stripped 1 base from V and 1 base from J, with 11 bases between. The CDR3 totals 16 residues. The CDR3 sequence: CASSLTVGRNTGELFF. CDR3 DNA: TGTGCCAGCAGCTTGACGGTGGGGAGGAACACCGGGGAGCTGTTTTTT.

The rearrangement joins TRBV7-9 to TRBJ2-3; 7 bases are shared with TRBD1. V was clipped by 5 bases and J by 0 bases; unmatched bases: 5. The germline V gene has CDR1 SEHNR and CDR2 FQNEAQ (reference sequence). The CDR3 is made up of 15 amino acids. The CDR3 sequence is CASSVGQLSTDTQYF. CDR3 in DNA: TGTGCCAGCAGCGTGGGACAGCTTAGCACAGATACGCAGTATTTT. The complete variable domain, with remaining parts taken from reference TRBV7-9 and TRBJ2-3, reads DTGVSQNPRHKITKRGQNVTFRCDPISEHNRLYWYRQTLGQGPEFLTYFQNEAQLEKSRLLSDRFSAERPKGSFSTLEIQRTEQGDSAMYLCASSVGQLSTDTQYFGPGTRLTVL.

The CDR3 region has the DNA TGTGCCAGCAGCCCCACTAGCGGGAGAGCCTACAATGAGCAGTTCTTC. It yields the protein CASSPTSGRAYNEQFF. The chain carries TRBV9 and TRBJ2-1; 11 bases match TRBD2. The CDR3 covers 16 residues. Per germline, CDR1 SGDLS and CDR2 YYNGEE. Trimming removed 4 bases from V and 2 bases from J; junction bases left unmatched: 5.

The V gene is TRBV7-2, the J gene TRBJ2-2; D is unresolved. CDR1 SGHTA and CDR2 FQGNSA come from the germline V gene. Trimming pared 0 bases from V and 5 bases from J, leaving 7 bases between. The CDR3 is 14 residues long. CDR3 nucleotide sequence: TGTGCCAGCAGCTTAGCAACACGTACCGGGGAGCTGTTTTTT. Amino acid sequence: CASSLATRTGELFF.

The genes are TRBV6-5 and TRBJ2-7; 11 bases are a match to TRBD2. The CDR3 covers 14 residues. Germline V gives CDR1 MNHEY, CDR2 SVGAGI. Losses at the gene ends were 6 bases for V and 2 bases for J; bases not matched to a gene: 3. DNA of the CDR3: TGTGCCAGCAGGGGACTAGCGGCCACCTACGAGCAGTACTTC. Its translation is CASRGLAATYEQYF.

J is TRBJ2-6 and V is TRBV19; perhaps TRBD1 as D (5 bases). V was clipped by 8 bases and J by 2 bases, with 10 bases between them. The CDR3 consists of 14 residues. CDR1 LNHDA and CDR2 SQIVND come from the germline V gene (reference sequence). CDR3 sequence reads: CASVGVAGANVLTF. CDR3 bases: TGTGCCAGTGTAGGGGTGGCTGGGGCCAACGTCCTGACTTTC.

This clone was seen once. CDR3 residues: CASSLDRGPYEQYF. In DNA, the CDR3 is TGTGCCAGCAGCTTGGACAGGGGACCCTACGAGCAGTACTTC. The chain combines TRBV11-2 with TRBJ2-7; TRBD1 aligns across 9 bases. V lost 3 bases, J lost 2 bases, and 2 bases stayed unmatched. In germline, CDR1 is SGHAT, CDR2 FQNNGV. The CDR3 is made up of 14 amino acids.